This TCR beta chain was identified in a study of early T cells in non-severe SARS-CoV-2 infection. Unique molecular identifiers were affixed to single, distinct cDNA molecules. TCRdb re-derived calls from the 5' RACE reads in MiXCR, one entry per CDR3 protein. Altogether roughly 81,000 distinct CDR3 sequences are present, roughly an eighth being singletons, with the ten largest covering under 3%. V lost 1 base to trimming and J lost 0 bases, with 15 bases between them. Germline V gives CDR1 SEHNR, CDR2 FQNEAQ (reference sequence). The CDR3 consists of 17 residues. This clonotype was counted at least ten times.

This TCR was sampled from an adult who was a healthcare worker with PCR-confirmed SARS-CoV-2 infection or an uninfected control (not recorded which). This rearrangement joins TRBV7-9 to TRBJ1-1; D not resolved. Specimen: whole blood. CDR3 region: CASSLGFGVSLNTEAFF. The CDR3 nucleotides are TGTGCCAGCAGCTTAGGTTTCGGAGTATCTTTGAACACTGAAGCTTTCTTT.